This is a list of T cell receptor beta chains from one sample in a study of PD-L1 blockade in urothelial cancer. Data came from immunoSEQ multiplex PCR; TCRdb stores just in-frame clones and leaves some out. This table holds over 15,000 clones, approximately 89% found once. Sequencing was performed on PBMCs, taken around atezolizumab (anti-PD-L1) treatment. These receptors all stem from a man between 70 and 80 years old with urothelial cancer. The CDR3 runs from the conserved cysteine through the conserved F or W. D genes are given only for firm matches. Where a row states a size, it is once, few, many or the class of an expanded clone; other rows omit it.

>TRBD1|.|TRBJ2-2|TRBV29-1
TGCAGCGTTGCTCCCGGGACAGGGGACACCGGGGAGCTGTTTTTT
CSVAPGTGDTGELFF
>TRBD1|.|TRBJ1-2|TRBV5-1
TGCGCCAGCAGCCGGGACAGCTTGAAGGGCTACACCTTC
CASSRDSLKGYTF
>.|.|TRBJ1-2|TRBV5-1
TGCGCCAGCAGCCCCGAAGGGGGGGACTATGGCTACACCTTC
CASSPEGGDYGYTF
>TRBD2|.|TRBJ2-7|TRBV5-1
TGCGCCAGCAGCGGGACTAGTCCCTACGAGCAGTACTTC
CASSGTSPYEQYF
>TRBD1|.|TRBJ1-4|TRBV6-5
TGTGCCAGCTCAGGGGGAACTAATGAAAAACTGTTTTTT
CASSGGTNEKLFF
>.|.|TRBJ1-5|TRBV30
TGTGCCTGGTCCCACAGAATTAGCAATCAGCCCCAGCATTTT
CAWSHRISNQPQHF
>TRBD1|.|TRBJ2-7|TRBV6-1
TGTGCCAGCAGAACGGGACAGGGAGGGAACTACGAGCAGTACTTC
CASRTGQGGNYEQYF
>.|.|TRBJ2-1|TRBV30
TGTGCCGGGACGAGTTCCTACAATGAGCAGTTCTTC
CAGTSSYNEQFF
>.|.|TRBJ2-2|TRBV5-5
TGTGCCAGCAGCTTGGGGGTTTCGGGGTGGATGACCGGGGAGCTGTTTTTT
CASSLGVSGWMTGELFF
>TRBD1|.|TRBJ1-2|TRBV30
TGTGCCTGGGACTCCACAGGGGGCGACTATGGCTACACCTTC
CAWDSTGGDYGYTF
>.|.|TRBJ2-3|TRBV18
TGTGCCAGCTCACGGACTACCGACACAGATACGCAGTATTTT
CASSRTTDTDTQYF
>.|.|TRBJ2-5|TRBV6-1
TGTGCCAGTAGCCGGAGGCCGGAAGAGACCCAGTACTTC
CASSRRPEETQYF
>TRBD1|.|TRBJ1-2|TRBV6-1
TGTGCCAGCAGCGACAGGGTGTACGGCTACACCTTC
CASSDRVYGYTF
>TRBD1|once|TRBJ1-2|TRBV7-9
TGTGCCAGCAGCCCCCCGGGACAGGGATATGGCTACACCTTC
CASSPPGQGYGYTF
>TRBD2|.|TRBJ2-3|TRBV7-2
TGTGCCAGCAGCTTAGTCGCGGGGGGGCCCGTGGATACGCAGTATTTT
CASSLVAGGPVDTQYF
>.|.|TRBJ1-2|TRBV4-2
TGTGCCAGCAGCCAGGAACGGGAGGTTCCTGGCTACACCTTC
CASSQEREVPGYTF
>.|.|TRBJ1-2|TRBV27
TGTGCCAGCAGTTCAACGCAGGGCTTTGGCTACACCTTC
CASSSTQGFGYTF
>.|once|TRBJ1-1|TRBV11-2
TGTGCCAGCAGCTTACAGGGAGAAGCTTTCTTT
CASSLQGEAFF
>TRBD1|.|TRBJ2-5|TRBV11-2
TGTGCCAGCAGCTCTAACCTGGGACAGCAAGAGACCCAGTACTTC
CASSSNLGQQETQYF
>.|.|TRBJ2-5|TRBV11-2
TGTGCCAGCAGCCAGGCACAGGGTGTCGGGACCCAGTACTTC
CASSQAQGVGTQYF
>.|.|TRBJ2-7|TRBV7-9
TGTGCCACCCAGGGGCCTTCTACTTCCAACGAGCAGTACTTC
CATQGPSTSNEQYF
>.|once|TRBJ2-7|TRBV6-5
TGTGCCAGCAGCCTATCCCCCAGGGGGGACGAGCAGTACTTC
CASSLSPRGDEQYF
>.|.|TRBJ1-4|TRBV2
TGTGCCAGCAAGAGGGAGGGCGAAAAACTGTTTTTT
CASKREGEKLFF
>TRBD1|.|TRBJ2-7|TRBV10-3
TGTGCCATCAGTGAAATCCGGGACAGGCCCTACGAGCAGTACTTC
CAISEIRDRPYEQYF
>TRBD1|.|TRBJ1-6|TRBV6-5
TGTGCCAGCAGTCCCACAGGGGGCAATCGTTCACCCCTCCACTTT
CASSPTGGNRSPLHF
>TRBD1|.|TRBJ1-1|TRBV27
TGTGCCAGCAGGGCAGGGGGCGCGGGCACTGAAGCTTTCTTT
CASRAGGAGTEAFF
>.|.|TRBJ2-5|TRBV15
TGTGCCACCAGCAGAGCCGCGGGGGCGGGGGAGACCCAGTACTTC
CATSRAAGAGETQYF
>TRBD1|.|TRBJ1-2|TRBV7-9
TGTGCCAGCAGCTTTGGGCGTCCGGGACAGGGGGAGTATGGCTACACCTTC
CASSFGRPGQGEYGYTF
>TRBD2|.|TRBJ2-1|TRBV23-1
TGCGCCAGCAGTCATCCGAAGCGGGGGGGCCAATACTACAATGAGCAGTTCTTC
CASSHPKRGGQYYNEQFF
>.|.|TRBJ1-1|TRBV7-9
TGTGCCAGCAGCTTAGGAAACAGGTGGGAGGACACTGAAGCTTTCTTT
CASSLGNRWEDTEAFF
>TRBD1|.|TRBJ1-6|TRBV5-1
TGCGCCAGCAGCATATCCGACAGGGGGCGGAATTCACCCCTCCACTTT
CASSISDRGRNSPLHF
>.|once|TRBJ1-6|TRBV11-2
TGTGCCAGCAGCTTAGATCAGGGTCAGACCCTCCACTTT
CASSLDQGQTLHF
>TRBD2|.|TRBJ2-5|TRBV2
TGTGCCAGCAAACTAGCGTTAGAGACCCAGTACTTC
CASKLALETQYF
>TRBD2|.|TRBJ2-1|TRBV4-2
TGTGCCAGCAGCCAAGAACTAGCGGGGGGCCACAATGAGCAGTTCTTC
CASSQELAGGHNEQFF
>TRBD1|.|TRBJ1-2|TRBV7-7
TGTGCCAGCAGCCCACTTACCCGGGACAGGGGCTATGGCTACACCTTC
CASSPLTRDRGYGYTF
>TRBD2|few|TRBJ2-1|TRBV5-1
TGCGCCAGCAGCTTGGATCAGGGAGGGGATGAGCAGTTCTTC
CASSLDQGGDEQFF
>.|.|TRBJ2-3|TRBV7-9
TGTGCCAGCAGCTCCGCGCCGACAGTTAGCACAGATACGCAGTATTTT
CASSSAPTVSTDTQYF
>.|.|TRBJ2-1|TRBV10-3
TGTGCCATCACGCGGGACGGAGTAACTTACAATGAGCAGTTCTTC
CAITRDGVTYNEQFF
>.|.|TRBJ1-1|TRBV7-9
TGTGCCAGCAGCTTTTCTACCCTTCGGCCGGGGAATGCTGAAGCTTTCTTT
CASSFSTLRPGNAEAFF
>TRBD1|.|TRBJ2-1|TRBV30
TGTGCCTTATCGGGACAGGAGTCCAATGAGCAGTTCTTC
CALSGQESNEQFF
>TRBD1|.|TRBJ2-3|TRBV6-6
TGTGCCAGCAACCAGGGACAGCCTCCTGGAGCAGATACGCAGTATTTT
CASNQGQPPGADTQYF
>TRBD1|.|TRBJ2-7|TRBV19
TGTGCCAGTAGACCGGGACAGGGAATTCTCTACGAGCAGTACTTC
CASRPGQGILYEQYF
>.|.|TRBJ1-5|TRBV19
TGTGCCAGTAGTACCCGGGAGGGCCAAAATCAGCCCCAGCATTTT
CASSTREGQNQPQHF
>.|.|TRBJ2-4|TRBV6-5
TGTGCCAGCAGTTATGCGCCTCCGAGCATTCAGTACTTC
CASSYAPPSIQYF
>.|.|TRBJ1-2|TRBV14
TGTGCCAGCAGCGGGCAGGGTTCCTATGGCTACACCTTC
CASSGQGSYGYTF
>.|.|TRBJ1-1|TRBV7-9
TGTGCCAGCAGCTTAGGAGGTTCCGAAGCTTTCTTT
CASSLGGSEAFF
>TRBD1|.|TRBJ1-1|TRBV7-9
TGTGCCAGCAGTCATCGACAGGGGCTGAACACTGAAGCTTTCTTT
CASSHRQGLNTEAFF
>.|once|TRBJ2-3|TRBV6-1
TGTGCCAGCAGGCCGTCAGGGGCAGATACGCAGTATTTT
CASRPSGADTQYF
>.|.|TRBJ2-3|TRBV10-3
TGTGCCATCAGCCAACAGGGCAGCACAGATACGCAGTATTTT
CAISQQGSTDTQYF
>.|.|TRBJ1-2|TRBV30
TGTGCCTGGAGTGTCCCAGGGTATGGCTACACCTTC
CAWSVPGYGYTF
>.|.|TRBJ2-2|TRBV6-4
TGTGCCAGCAGAGTGGCTTCGAACACCGGGGAGCTGTTTTTT
CASRVASNTGELFF